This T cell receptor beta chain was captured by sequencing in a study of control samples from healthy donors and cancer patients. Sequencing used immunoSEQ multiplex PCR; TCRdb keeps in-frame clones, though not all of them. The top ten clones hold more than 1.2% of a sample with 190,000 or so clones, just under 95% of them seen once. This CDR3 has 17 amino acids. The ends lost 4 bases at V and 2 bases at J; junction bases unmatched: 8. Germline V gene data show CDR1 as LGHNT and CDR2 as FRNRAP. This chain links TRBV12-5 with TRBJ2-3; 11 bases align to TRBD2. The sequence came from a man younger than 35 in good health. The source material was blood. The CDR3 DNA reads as TGTGCTAGTGGTTCCCTCGGGACTAGCGGATACACAGATACGCAGTATTTT. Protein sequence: CASGSLGTSGYTDTQYF.